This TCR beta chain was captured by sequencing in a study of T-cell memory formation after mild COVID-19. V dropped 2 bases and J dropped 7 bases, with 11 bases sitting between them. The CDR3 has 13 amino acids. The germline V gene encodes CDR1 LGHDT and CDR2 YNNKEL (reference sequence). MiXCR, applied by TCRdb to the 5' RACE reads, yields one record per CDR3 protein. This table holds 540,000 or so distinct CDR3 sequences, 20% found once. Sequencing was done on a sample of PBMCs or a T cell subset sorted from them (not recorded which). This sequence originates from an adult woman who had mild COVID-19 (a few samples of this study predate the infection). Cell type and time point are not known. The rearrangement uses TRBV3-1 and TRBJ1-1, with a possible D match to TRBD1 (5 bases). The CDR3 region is CASSQPGRHEAFF. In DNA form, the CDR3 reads TGTGCCAGCAGCCAACCGGGACGTCATGAAGCTTTCTTT. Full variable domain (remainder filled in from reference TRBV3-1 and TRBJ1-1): DTAVSQTPKYLVTQMGNDKSIKCEQNLGHDTMYWYKQDSKKFLKIMFSYNNKELIINETVPNRFSPKSPDKAHLNLHINSLELGDSAVYFCASSQPGRHEAFFGQGTRLTVV.